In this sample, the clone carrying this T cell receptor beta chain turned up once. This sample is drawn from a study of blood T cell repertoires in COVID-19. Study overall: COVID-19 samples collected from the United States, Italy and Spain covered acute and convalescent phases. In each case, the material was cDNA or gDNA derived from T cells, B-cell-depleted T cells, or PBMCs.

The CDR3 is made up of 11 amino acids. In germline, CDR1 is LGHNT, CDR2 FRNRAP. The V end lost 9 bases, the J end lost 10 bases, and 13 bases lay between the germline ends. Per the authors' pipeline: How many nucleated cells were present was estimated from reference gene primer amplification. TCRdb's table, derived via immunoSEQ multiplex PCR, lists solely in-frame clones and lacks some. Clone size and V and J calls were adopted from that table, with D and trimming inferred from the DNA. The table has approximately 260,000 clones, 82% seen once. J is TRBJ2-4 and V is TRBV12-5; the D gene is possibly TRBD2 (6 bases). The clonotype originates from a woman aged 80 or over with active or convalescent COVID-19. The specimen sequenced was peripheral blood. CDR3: CARKFGLIQYF. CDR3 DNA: TGTGCTAGAAAGTTCGGACTAATTCAGTACTTC.